The 6 T cell receptor beta chains in this list originate from one sample, sequenced in a study of PD-1 and CTLA-4 blockade in melanoma. The assay was immunoSEQ multiplex PCR, and TCRdb's table has in-frame clones only and misses some. Counted here are almost 30,000 clones, 85% to 90% occurring once; the ten biggest clones make up about 8.9%. The material was CD8+ T cells from peripheral blood, obtained before anti-PD-1 treatment. Every receptor here comes from a human donor with melanoma.

As DNA, the CDR3 is TGTGCCAGCAGAGGTGAACAGGATGGCACCGGGGAGCTGTTTTTT. Residues: CASRGEQDGTGELFF. The rearrangement links TRBV28 to TRBJ2-2; weak D call: TRBD1 (5 bases). Germline CDR1 and CDR2: MDHEN and SYDVKM. This CDR3 has 15 residues. Trimming stripped 6 bases from V and 4 bases from J, with 15 bases between.

The genes are TRBV7-9 and TRBJ2-7; D remains unclear. Germline assignment: CDR1 SEHNR and CDR2 FQNEAQ (reference sequence). V lost 2 bases, J lost 6 bases, and 11 bases lay in between. This CDR3 spans 13 amino acids. The CDR3 reads CASSLQSDLEQYF. The CDR3 DNA sequence: TGTGCCAGCAGCTTACAGTCGGATCTCGAGCAGTACTTC. Looking up the rest from reference TRBV7-9 and TRBJ2-7 gives the full variable domain: DTGVSQNPRHKITKRGQNVTFRCDPISEHNRLYWYRQTLGQGPEFLTYFQNEAQLEKSRLLSDRFSAERPKGSFSTLEIQRTEQGDSAMYLCASSLQSDLEQYFGPGTRLTVT.

The chain uses TRBV29-1 and TRBJ1-1, with 7 bases aligning to TRBD1. With 3 bases clipped from V and 0 bases from J, the junction kept 4 bases outside the gene matches. The CDR3 runs 14 residues. Looked up from germline, CDR1 is SQVTM and CDR2 is ANQGSEA. CDR3 loop: CSVEGTVLNTEAFF. CDR3 nucleotide sequence: TGCAGCGTTGAGGGGACAGTTTTGAACACTGAAGCTTTCTTT.

This clone appeared once. J is TRBJ1-5 and V is TRBV7-8; D not resolved. CDR1 SGHVS and CDR2 FQNEAQ come from the germline V gene. The CDR3 is 15 residues long. The V end was cut by 5 bases, the J end by 2 bases, with 13 bases between. The CDR3, as DNA: TGTGCCAGCAGCCATCGGGGAGAAGGCAATCAGCCCCAGCATTTT. Protein product: CASSHRGEGNQPQHF.

There are a few counts of this clone. This chain links TRBV2 with TRBJ2-1; 14 bases line up with TRBD2. This CDR3 comprises 17 residues. The V segment lost 7 bases and the J segment 2 bases; nucleotides outside the gene matches: 7. The germline V gene has CDR1 SNHLY and CDR2 FYNNEI. In DNA, the CDR3 is TGTGCCAGCACGGGACTAGCGGGAGTGGGGGCCTACAATGAGCAGTTCTTC. This encodes CASTGLAGVGAYNEQFF.

The genes are TRBV7-8 and TRBJ2-7, with D tentatively TRBD2 (6 bases). Germline V gene data show CDR1 as SGHVS and CDR2 as FQNEAQ. This CDR3 contains 13 residues. Between the trimmed V and J ends, which lost 1 base and 7 bases, there was a span of 11 bases. The CDR3: CASSLDGGSEQYF. CDR3 DNA sequence: TGTGCCAGCAGCTTAGATGGAGGGAGTGAGCAGTACTTC.